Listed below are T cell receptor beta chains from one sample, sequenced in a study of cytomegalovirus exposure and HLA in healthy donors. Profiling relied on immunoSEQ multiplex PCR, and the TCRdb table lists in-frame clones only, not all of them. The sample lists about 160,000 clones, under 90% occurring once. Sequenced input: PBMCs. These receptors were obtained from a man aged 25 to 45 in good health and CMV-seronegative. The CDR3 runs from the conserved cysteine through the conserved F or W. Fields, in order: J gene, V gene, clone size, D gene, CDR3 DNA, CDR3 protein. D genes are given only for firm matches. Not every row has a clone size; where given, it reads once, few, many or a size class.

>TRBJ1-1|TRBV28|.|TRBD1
TGTGCCAGCAGTTTACAGGGGGCAATCACTGAAGCTTTCTTT
CASSLQGAITEAFF
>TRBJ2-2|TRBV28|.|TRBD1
TGCGGGACAGGGCAGACCGGGGAGCTGTTTTTT
CGTGQTGELFF
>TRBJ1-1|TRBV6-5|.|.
TGTGCCAGCAGTCAACAGGTCTATAGGACTGAAGCTTTCTTT
CASSQQVYRTEAFF
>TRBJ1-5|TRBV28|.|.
TGTGCCAGCAGTTTAGTTGAGGCGCTCGATCAGCCCCAGCATTTT
CASSLVEALDQPQHF
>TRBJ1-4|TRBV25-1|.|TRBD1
TGTGCCAGCAGTGATCCCTCGACAGGGGGAAGTGAAAAACTGTTTTTT
CASSDPSTGGSEKLFF
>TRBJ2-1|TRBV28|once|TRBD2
TGTGCCAGCAGGCCTGGACTAGCGGGACCTAGCTCCTACAATGAGCAGTTCTTC
CASRPGLAGPSSYNEQFF
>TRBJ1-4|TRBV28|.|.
TGTGCCACCCAGGGCGTGGAAAAACTGTTTTTT
CATQGVEKLFF
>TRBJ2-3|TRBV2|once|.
TGTGCCAGCAGTCCTAGTGGTACGGGCACAGATACGCAGTATTTT
CASSPSGTGTDTQYF
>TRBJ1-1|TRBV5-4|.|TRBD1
TGTGCCAGCACCTTTTACAGGGGGCACACTGAAGCTTTCTTT
CASTFYRGHTEAFF
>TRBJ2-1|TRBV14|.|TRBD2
TGTGCCAGCAGCCCCACTTTAGCGGGAAACGAGCAGTTCTTC
CASSPTLAGNEQFF
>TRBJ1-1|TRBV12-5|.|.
TGTGCTAGTGGTTTAAATCCGTACGGCGGTGAAATCGAAGAAATCGAAGCTTTCTTT
CASGLNPYGGEIEEIEAFF
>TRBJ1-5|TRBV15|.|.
TGTGCCACCAGCAAGGCTCGGGGAGGCAATCAGCCCCAGCATTTT
CATSKARGGNQPQHF
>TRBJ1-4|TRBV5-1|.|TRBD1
TGCGCCAGCAGCTTGGGGGACAGCCGTACTAATGAAAAACTGTTTTTT
CASSLGDSRTNEKLFF
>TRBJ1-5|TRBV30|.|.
TGTGCCTGGAGCCCCCAGGTGAATCAGCCCCAGCATTTT
CAWSPQVNQPQHF
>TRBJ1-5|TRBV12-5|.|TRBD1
TGTGCTAGTGCCTCACAGGGGTCCAATCAGCCCCAGCATTTT
CASASQGSNQPQHF
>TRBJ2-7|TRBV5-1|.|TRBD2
TGCGCCAGCAGCTTGGCCCCGCGGGAGGGCCTTCGGTCCTACGAGCAGTACTTC
CASSLAPREGLRSYEQYF
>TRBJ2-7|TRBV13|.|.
TGTGCCAGCAGCCCCAGGGGATACGAGCAGTACTTC
CASSPRGYEQYF
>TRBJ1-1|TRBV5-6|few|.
TGTGCCAGCACCTCGTGGAGGGTGAACACTGAAGCTTTCTTT
CASTSWRVNTEAFF
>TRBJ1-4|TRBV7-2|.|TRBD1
TGTGCCAGCAGCTGGCCGGGGACAGGGGCTAATGAAAAACTGTTTTTT
CASSWPGTGANEKLFF
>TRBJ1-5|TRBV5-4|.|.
TGTGCCAGCAGCTTGGCGGGACAACAGCCCCAGCATTTT
CASSLAGQQPQHF
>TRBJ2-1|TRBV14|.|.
TGTGCCAGCAGCCTGCGTGGTTACAATGAGCAGTTCTTC
CASSLRGYNEQFF
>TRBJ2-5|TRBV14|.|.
TGTGCCAGCAGCCAAGTCGGGATTCAAGAGACCCAGTACTTC
CASSQVGIQETQYF
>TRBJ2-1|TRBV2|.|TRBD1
TGTGCCAGCAGTCCGAGGACAGGGACCAATGAGCAGTTCTTC
CASSPRTGTNEQFF
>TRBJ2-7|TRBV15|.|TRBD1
TGTGCCACCAGCACACGACCCGGGACAGGGGGGTACGAGCAGTACTTC
CATSTRPGTGGYEQYF
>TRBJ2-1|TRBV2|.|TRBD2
TGTGCCAGCAGTGCAAGACCTCTAGCGGGAGACAATGAGCAGTTCTTC
CASSARPLAGDNEQFF
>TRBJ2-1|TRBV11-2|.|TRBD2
TGTGCCAGCAGCTTAAGGTTCTCCGCGGGGGGACCCTCCTACAATGAGCAGTTCTTC
CASSLRFSAGGPSYNEQFF
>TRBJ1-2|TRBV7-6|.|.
TGTGCCAGCAGCCCAAAGCCTATGGGAGATCCCTCTTGGGGAGGCTACACCTTC
CASSPKPMGDPSWGGYTF
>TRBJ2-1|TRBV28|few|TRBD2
TGTGCCAGCAGACTCGCCCTAGCGGGAGGGGGTGAGCAGTTCTTC
CASRLALAGGGEQFF
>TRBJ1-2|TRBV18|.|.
TGTGCCAGCTCACCACGGCAGCGGGATAACTATGGCTACACCTTC
CASSPRQRDNYGYTF
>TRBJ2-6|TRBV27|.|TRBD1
TGTGCCAGCAGTCTCGGTTGGGGGACAGTTCGAGTCCTGACTTTC
CASSLGWGTVRVLTF
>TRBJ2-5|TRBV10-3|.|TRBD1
TGTGCCATCAGTGAGTCTGGACAGGGGCAAGAGACCCAGTACTTC
CAISESGQGQETQYF
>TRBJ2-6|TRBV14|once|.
TGTGCCAGCAGACCCGACAGCCCCGGCCTGACTTTC
CASRPDSPGLTF
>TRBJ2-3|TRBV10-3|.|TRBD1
TGTGCCATCAGCCTGACAGGGCCCGATAGCACAGATACGCAGTATTTT
CAISLTGPDSTDTQYF
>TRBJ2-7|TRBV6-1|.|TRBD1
TGTGCCAGCAGTGCAAGAGCGGACAGGGGGTCAGGGGAGCAGTACTTC
CASSARADRGSGEQYF
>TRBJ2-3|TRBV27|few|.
TGTGCCAGCAGTTCCCGGACTGGATCAGATACGCAGTATTTT
CASSSRTGSDTQYF
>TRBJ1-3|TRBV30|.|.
TGTGCCTGGAGTGTTGGCGGGAATGGAAACACCATATATTTT
CAWSVGGNGNTIYF
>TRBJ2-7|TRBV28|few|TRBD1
TGTGCCAGCAGTTTATCTCGGTTGAAAGGGGGCCCCCCTGACGAGCAGTACTTC
CASSLSRLKGGPPDEQYF
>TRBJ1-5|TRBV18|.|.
TGTGCCAGCTCACCGGCGACCCAGGCGAATCAGCCCCAGCATTTT
CASSPATQANQPQHF
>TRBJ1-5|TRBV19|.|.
TGTGCCAGTAGTATAGAGGTCGGAGTTCAACAGCATTTT
CASSIEVGVQQHF
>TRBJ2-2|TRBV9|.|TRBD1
TGTGCCAGCAGCGTAGGACAGGGGAAAAACACCGGGGAGCTGTTTTTT
CASSVGQGKNTGELFF
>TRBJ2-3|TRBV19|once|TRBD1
TGTGCCAGTAGTCCCCGGACAGGGGGCGCGGCAGATACGCAGTATTTT
CASSPRTGGAADTQYF
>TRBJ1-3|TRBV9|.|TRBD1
TGTGCCAGCAGCGCAGGGGGGTCAGGAAACACCATATATTTT
CASSAGGSGNTIYF
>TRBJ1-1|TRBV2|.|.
TGTGCCAGCAGTGAGGAGGGCCCCAACACTGAAGCTTTCTTT
CASSEEGPNTEAFF
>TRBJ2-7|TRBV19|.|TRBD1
TGTGCCAGTAGTCCGGGACAGCAGAGCTCCTACGAGCAGTACTTC
CASSPGQQSSYEQYF
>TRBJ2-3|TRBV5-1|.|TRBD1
TGCGCCAGCAGCGCACCGGGACAGGGTGTGACAGATACGCAGTATTTT
CASSAPGQGVTDTQYF
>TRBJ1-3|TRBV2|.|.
TGTGCCAGGAGCCCTCAATTTTTTTCTGGAAACACCATATATTTT
CARSPQFFSGNTIYF
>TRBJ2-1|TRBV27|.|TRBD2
TGTGCCAGCAGGCGACCGGGACTAGCGGGAGGACAAACCAATGAGCAGTTCTTC
CASRRPGLAGGQTNEQFF
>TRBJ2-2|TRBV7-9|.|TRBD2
TGTTCCAGCAGCTCGATACGGACTAGCGGAGGGTTATCCGGGGAGCTGTTTTTT
CSSSSIRTSGGLSGELFF